This T cell receptor (beta chain) was observed in a study of blood T cell repertoires in COVID-19. V lost 0 bases and J lost 5, with 5 bases in between. Germline assignment: CDR1 SGHRS and CDR2 YFSETQ. CDR3 length equals 12 residues. Generated by immunoSEQ multiplex PCR, the TCRdb table keeps only in-frame clones and is missing some. This sample has hundreds of thousands of clones; about 91% occur once, and the top ten carry roughly 0.92%. The gene calls are TRBV5-1 and TRBJ2-5; no clear D. Sequencing was carried out using peripheral blood. This receptor was identified in a man younger than 30 with COVID-19, enrolled during active disease. In DNA, the CDR3 is TGCGCCAGCAGCTTGGGGCAGGAGACCCAGTACTTC. Amino acids: CASSLGQETQYF.